This is a list of T cell receptor beta chains from one sample in a study of T cell responses to AZD1222 COVID-19 vaccine. The data were produced by immunoSEQ multiplex PCR, yet TCRdb's version contains in-frame clones alone and is incomplete. The repertoire holds around 66,000 clones, with roughly 87% as singletons. The material sequenced was peripheral blood, taken on day 0 of AZD1222 vaccination. These receptor sequences come from an adult in good health. Each CDR3 is given with its conserved first and last residue. The order of the fields is J gene, clone size, D gene, V gene, CDR3 DNA, CDR3 protein. A D gene is named only where the DNA matches it firmly. Some rows have no size entry. The others give once, few or many, or a class for an expanded clone.

TRBJ2-5 | NA | NA | TRBV7-6 | TGTGCCAGCAGCTCCCACCTCGGGGTATCCTCCCAAGAGACCCAGTACTTC | CASSSHLGVSSQETQYF
TRBJ2-1 | once | NA | TRBV2 | TGTGCCAGCAGTGAACCTCGGGACATATCCTCCTACAATGAGCAGTTCTTC | CASSEPRDISSYNEQFF
TRBJ1-6 | NA | NA | TRBV19 | TGTGCCAGTAGTACTTTGACAATCAATAAGGGTAATTCACCCCTCCACTTT | CASSTLTINKGNSPLHF
TRBJ1-5 | NA | TRBD1 | TRBV6-6 | TGTGCCAGCTTCGACAGGGACAATCAGCCCCAGCATTTT | CASFDRDNQPQHF
TRBJ1-1 | few | NA | TRBV7-9 | TGTGCCAGCAGCTCTAACCGCTACGAGAACACTGAAGCTTTCTTT | CASSSNRYENTEAFF
TRBJ1-2 | NA | NA | TRBV11-1 | TGTGCCAGCAGCCCCCCCAAGGGTGGCTACACCTTC | CASSPPKGGYTF
TRBJ1-1 | NA | NA | TRBV30 | TGTGCCTGGAGTCTCGGGACGGGGAACACTGAAGCTTTCTTT | CAWSLGTGNTEAFF
TRBJ1-2 | NA | TRBD1 | TRBV29-1 | TGCGGAGGACAGGGGGCGGATGGCTACACCTTC | CGGQGADGYTF
TRBJ2-5 | once | NA | TRBV18 | TGTGCCAGCTCACATCTTAAAGAGACCCAGTACTTC | CASSHLKETQYF
TRBJ1-6 | once | TRBD1 | TRBV5-8 | TGTGCCAGCAGCTCGACCGGACAGGGGAACCCACCCCTCCACTTT | CASSSTGQGNPPLHF
TRBJ1-6 | once | NA | TRBV25-1 | TGTGCCAGCAGTCCCCCCACCGCAGGGTCTGGTTCACCCCTCCACTTT | CASSPPTAGSGSPLHF
TRBJ1-1 | NA | NA | TRBV14 | TGTGCCAGCAGCCAAGATGGGGTAAGGAACACTGAAGCTTTCTTT | CASSQDGVRNTEAFF